This TCR beta chain was obtained from a study of T cell responses to AZD1222 COVID-19 vaccine. About the research overall: Second-dose timings of about 4 or about 12 weeks were pooled. Notes on the study in general: There were vaccine-associated CD4 TCRs across spike, dominant at 160-218 and 743-854. Baseline testing showed seropositivity in only a handful of AZD1222 recipients. A mostly white British donor set with more females was recruited, and clonal diversity was possibly underestimated.

Sequenced by immunoSEQ multiplex PCR; TCRdb stores in-frame clones only, minus some. The sample carries about 90,000 clones, 80% to 90% recorded once. The germline CDR1 and CDR2 sequences are MNHEY and SVGAGI. The germline V and J ends were trimmed by 2 bases and 2 bases, with 4 bases remaining between them. The CDR3 contains 13 residues. Note on this clone: No antigen is known for it.

The sample in question was peripheral blood, obtained on day 0 of AZD1222 vaccination. This TCR derives from an adult in good health. This chain joins TRBV6-5 and TRBJ1-5, with D hard to call. In DNA, the CDR3 is TGTGCCAGCAGTTACAAGGGCAATCAGCCCCAGCATTTT. The encoded protein is CASSYKGNQPQHF.